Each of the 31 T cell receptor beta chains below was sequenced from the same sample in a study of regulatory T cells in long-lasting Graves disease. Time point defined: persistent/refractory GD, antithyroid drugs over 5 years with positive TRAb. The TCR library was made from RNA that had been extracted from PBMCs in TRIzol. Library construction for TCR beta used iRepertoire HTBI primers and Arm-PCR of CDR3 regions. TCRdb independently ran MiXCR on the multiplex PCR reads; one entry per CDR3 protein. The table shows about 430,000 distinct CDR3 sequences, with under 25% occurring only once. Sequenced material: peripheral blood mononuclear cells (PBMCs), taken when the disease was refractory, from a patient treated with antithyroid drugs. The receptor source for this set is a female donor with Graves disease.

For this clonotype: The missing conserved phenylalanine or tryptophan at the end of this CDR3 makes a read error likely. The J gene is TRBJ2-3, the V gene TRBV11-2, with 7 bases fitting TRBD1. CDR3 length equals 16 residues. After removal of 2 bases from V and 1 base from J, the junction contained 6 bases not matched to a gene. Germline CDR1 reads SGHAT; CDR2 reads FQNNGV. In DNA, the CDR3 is TGTGCCAGCAGCTTACCCCTAGGACAGGGCACAGATACGCAGTATTCT. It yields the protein CASSLPLGQGTDTQYS.

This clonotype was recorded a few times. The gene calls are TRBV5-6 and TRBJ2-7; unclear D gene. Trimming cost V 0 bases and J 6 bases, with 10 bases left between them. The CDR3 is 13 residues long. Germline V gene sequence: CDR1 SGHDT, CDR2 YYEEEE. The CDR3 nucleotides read TGTGCCAGCAGCTTGGAGGGTAGGCTCGAGCAGTACTTC. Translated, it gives CASSLEGRLEQYF.

CDR3 nucleotides: TGCAGTGCTAGCGTGTTTGAGTTAGCGCATTCCTACGAGCAGTACTTC. The encoded protein is CSASVFELAHSYEQYF. The V call is TRBV20-1, the J call TRBJ2-7; a weak D match, TRBD2 (5 bases). Germline lookup yields CDR1 DFQATT and CDR2 SNEGSKA (reference sequence). This CDR3 is 16 amino acids long. The ends were cut back, 3 bases at V and 1 base at J, with 19 bases in the middle.

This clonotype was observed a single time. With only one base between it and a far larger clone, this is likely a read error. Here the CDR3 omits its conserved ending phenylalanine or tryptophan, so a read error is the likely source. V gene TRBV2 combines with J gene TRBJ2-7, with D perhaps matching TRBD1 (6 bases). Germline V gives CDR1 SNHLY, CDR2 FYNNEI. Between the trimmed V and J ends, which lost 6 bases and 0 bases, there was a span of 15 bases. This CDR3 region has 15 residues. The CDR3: CASRSVQGTSYEQYL. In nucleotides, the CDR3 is TGTGCCAGCAGGTCCGTACAGGGCACCTCCTACGAGCAGTACCTC.

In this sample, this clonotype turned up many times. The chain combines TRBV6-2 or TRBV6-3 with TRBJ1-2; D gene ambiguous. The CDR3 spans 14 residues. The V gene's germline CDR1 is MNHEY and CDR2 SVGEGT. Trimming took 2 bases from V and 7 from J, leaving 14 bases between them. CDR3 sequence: CASSYQPGTPGYTF. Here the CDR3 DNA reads TGTGCCAGCAGTTACCAGCCGGGAACTCCTGGCTACACCTTC.

This CDR3 reads CASSPNRGDYGYTF. CDR3 DNA: TGTGCCAGCTCACCAAACAGGGGGGACTATGGCTACACCTTC. V gene TRBV18 combines with J gene TRBJ1-2; 8 positions match TRBD1. V dropped 2 bases and J dropped 3; count of bases not matched to a gene: 2. The germline V gene has CDR1 KGHSH and CDR2 LQKENI. The CDR3 length is 14 residues.

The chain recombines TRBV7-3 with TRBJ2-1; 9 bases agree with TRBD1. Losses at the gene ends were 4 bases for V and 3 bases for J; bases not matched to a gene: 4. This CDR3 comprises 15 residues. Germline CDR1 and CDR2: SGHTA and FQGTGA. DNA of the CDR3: TGTGCCAGCAGCTCCGACAGGGGGATCTACAATGAGCAGTTCTTC. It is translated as CASSSDRGIYNEQFF.

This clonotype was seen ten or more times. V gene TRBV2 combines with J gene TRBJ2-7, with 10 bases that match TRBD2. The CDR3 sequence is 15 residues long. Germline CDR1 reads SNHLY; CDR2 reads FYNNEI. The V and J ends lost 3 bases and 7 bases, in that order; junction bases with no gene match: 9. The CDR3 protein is CASSDREREGEEQYF. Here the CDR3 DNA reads TGTGCCAGCAGTGACCGCGAGCGGGAGGGGGAGGAGCAGTACTTC.

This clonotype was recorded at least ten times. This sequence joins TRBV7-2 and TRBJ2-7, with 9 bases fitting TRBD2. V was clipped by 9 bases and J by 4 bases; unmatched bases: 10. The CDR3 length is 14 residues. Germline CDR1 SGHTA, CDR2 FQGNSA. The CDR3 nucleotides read TGTGCCAGTGGGCGGGGGGGCAACCCATACGAGCAGTACTTC. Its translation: CASGRGGNPYEQYF.

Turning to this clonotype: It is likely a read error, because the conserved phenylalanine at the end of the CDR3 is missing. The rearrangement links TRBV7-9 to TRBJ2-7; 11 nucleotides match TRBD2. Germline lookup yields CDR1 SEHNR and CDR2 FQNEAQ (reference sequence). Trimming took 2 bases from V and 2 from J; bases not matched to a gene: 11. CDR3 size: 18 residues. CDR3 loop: CASSLLRPSGRIAYEQYS. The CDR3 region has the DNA TGTGCCAGCAGCTTACTTCGGCCTAGCGGGAGGATTGCCTACGAGCAGTACTCC.

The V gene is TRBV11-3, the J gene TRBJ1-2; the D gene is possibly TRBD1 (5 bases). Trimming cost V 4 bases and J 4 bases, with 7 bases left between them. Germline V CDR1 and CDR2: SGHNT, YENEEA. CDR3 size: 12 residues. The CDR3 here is CASSSGGYGYTF. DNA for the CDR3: TGTGCCAGCAGCTCTGGGGGCTATGGCTACACCTTC.

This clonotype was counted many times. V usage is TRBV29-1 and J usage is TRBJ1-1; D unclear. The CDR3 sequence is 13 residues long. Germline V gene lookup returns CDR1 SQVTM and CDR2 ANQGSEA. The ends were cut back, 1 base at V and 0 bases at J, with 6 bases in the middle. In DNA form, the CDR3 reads TGCAGCGTTGAAGGCAGGATGAACACTGAAGCTTTCTTT. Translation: CSVEGRMNTEAFF.

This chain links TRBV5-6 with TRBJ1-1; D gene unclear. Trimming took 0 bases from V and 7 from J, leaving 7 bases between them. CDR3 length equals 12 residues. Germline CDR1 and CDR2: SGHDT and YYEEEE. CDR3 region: CASSLASGEAFF. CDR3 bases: TGTGCCAGCAGCTTGGCTTCCGGTGAAGCTTTCTTT.

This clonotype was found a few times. CDR3 bases: TGCAGTGGCAGGGCTGCCGGGGCCAACGTCCTGACTTTC. It yields the protein CSGRAAGANVLTF. The rearrangement links TRBV20-1 to TRBJ2-6; maybe TRBD1 (5 bases). CDR1 is DFQATT, CDR2 SNEGSKA, per germline (reference sequence). This CDR3 is built from 13 residues. With 7 bases removed from V and 4 bases from J, the gap between germline ends came to 11 bases.

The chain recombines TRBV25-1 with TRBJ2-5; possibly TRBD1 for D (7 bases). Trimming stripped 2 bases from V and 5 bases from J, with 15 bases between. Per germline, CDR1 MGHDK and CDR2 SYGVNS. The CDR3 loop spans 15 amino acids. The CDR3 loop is CASSEGGGGQETQYF. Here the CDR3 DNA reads TGTGCCAGCAGTGAAGGTGGAGGGGGCCAGGAGACCCAGTACTTC.

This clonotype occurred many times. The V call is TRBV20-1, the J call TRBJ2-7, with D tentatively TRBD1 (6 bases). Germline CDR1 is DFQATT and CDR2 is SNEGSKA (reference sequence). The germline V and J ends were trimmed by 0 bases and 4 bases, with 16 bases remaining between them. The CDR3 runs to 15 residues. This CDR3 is CSARDRQGRAYEQYF. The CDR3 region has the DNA TGCAGTGCTAGAGATCGCCAGGGGCGGGCGTACGAGCAGTACTTC.

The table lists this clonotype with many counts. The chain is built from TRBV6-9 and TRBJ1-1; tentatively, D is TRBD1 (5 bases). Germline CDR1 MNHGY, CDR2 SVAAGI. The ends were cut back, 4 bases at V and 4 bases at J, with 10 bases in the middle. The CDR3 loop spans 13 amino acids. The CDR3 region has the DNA TGTGCCAGCAGTTTAAGGGGAGTCACTGAAGCTTTCTTT. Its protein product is CASSLRGVTEAFF.

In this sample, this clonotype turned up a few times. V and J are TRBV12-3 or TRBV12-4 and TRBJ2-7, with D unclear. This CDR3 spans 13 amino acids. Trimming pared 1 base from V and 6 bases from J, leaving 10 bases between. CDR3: CASSLDSLGEQYF. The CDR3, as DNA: TGTGCCAGCAGTTTAGATTCATTGGGCGAGCAGTACTTC.

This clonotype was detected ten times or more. The CDR3: CASSDSGTGSYEQYF. In nucleotides, the CDR3 is TGTGCCAGCAGCGACTCCGGGACAGGGTCCTACGAGCAGTACTTC. This chain joins TRBV28 and TRBJ2-7; 9 bases line up with TRBD1. There are 15 residues in the CDR3. J lost 1 base, V lost 6 bases, and 7 bases had no gene match. Germline CDR1 MDHEN, CDR2 SYDVKM.

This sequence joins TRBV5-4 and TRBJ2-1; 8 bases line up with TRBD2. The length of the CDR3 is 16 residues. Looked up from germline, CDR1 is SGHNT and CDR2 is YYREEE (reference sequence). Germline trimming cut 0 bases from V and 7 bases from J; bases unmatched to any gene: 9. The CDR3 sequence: CASSLETASGSNEQFF. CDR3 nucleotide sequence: TGTGCCAGCAGCTTGGAGACGGCTAGCGGGTCAAATGAGCAGTTCTTC.

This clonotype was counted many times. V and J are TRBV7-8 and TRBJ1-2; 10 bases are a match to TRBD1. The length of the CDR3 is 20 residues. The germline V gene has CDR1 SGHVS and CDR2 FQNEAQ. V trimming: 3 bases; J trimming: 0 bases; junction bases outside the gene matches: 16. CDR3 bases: TGTGCCAGCAGCTTTCCAACAGGGGGACAGGGGCCTACCGCTAACTATGGCTACACCTTC. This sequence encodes CASSFPTGGQGPTANYGYTF.

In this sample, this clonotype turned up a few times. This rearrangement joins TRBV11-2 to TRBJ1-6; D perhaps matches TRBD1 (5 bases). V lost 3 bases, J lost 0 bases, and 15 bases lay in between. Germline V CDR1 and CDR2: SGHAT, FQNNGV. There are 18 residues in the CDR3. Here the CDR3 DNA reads TGTGCCAGCAGCTTGTCGGACAAAATGAGCTCCTATAATTCACCCCTCCACTTT. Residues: CASSLSDKMSSYNSPLHF.

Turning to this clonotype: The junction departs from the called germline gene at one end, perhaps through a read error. This chain's CDR3 is CASSTSGRRVF. The CDR3 DNA follows: TGTGCCAGCAGCACTAGCGGGAGAAGGGTCTTC. V gene TRBV7-2 combines with J gene TRBJ2-5; 11 bases line up with TRBD2. The CDR3 runs 11 residues. Germline CDR1 and CDR2: SGHTA and FQGNSA.

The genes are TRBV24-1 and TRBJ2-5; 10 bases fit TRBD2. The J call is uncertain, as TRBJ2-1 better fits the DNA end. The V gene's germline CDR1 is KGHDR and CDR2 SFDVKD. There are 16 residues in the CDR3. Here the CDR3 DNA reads TGTGCCACCAGTGGAAGGGCTAGCGGGAGTATGGATGAGCAGTTCTTC. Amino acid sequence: CATSGRASGSMDEQFF.

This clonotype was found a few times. The CDR3 region is CASSLAQGSSYEQYF. CDR3 DNA sequence: TGTGCCAGCAGTTTAGCGCAGGGCAGCTCCTACGAGCAGTACTTC. The rearrangement joins TRBV27 to TRBJ2-7, with D possibly being TRBD1 (5 bases). CDR1 and CDR2 (germline): MNHEY, SMNVEV (reference sequence). With 2 bases removed from V and 0 bases from J, the gap between germline ends came to 11 bases. The length of the CDR3 is 15 residues.

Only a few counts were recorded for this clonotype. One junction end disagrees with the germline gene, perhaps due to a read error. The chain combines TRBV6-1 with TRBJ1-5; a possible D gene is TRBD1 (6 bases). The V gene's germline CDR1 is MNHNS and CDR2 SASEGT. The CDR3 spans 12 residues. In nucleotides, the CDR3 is TGTGCCAGCCGTGACAGGACGGGGTCCCAGCATTTT. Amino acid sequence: CASRDRTGSQHF.

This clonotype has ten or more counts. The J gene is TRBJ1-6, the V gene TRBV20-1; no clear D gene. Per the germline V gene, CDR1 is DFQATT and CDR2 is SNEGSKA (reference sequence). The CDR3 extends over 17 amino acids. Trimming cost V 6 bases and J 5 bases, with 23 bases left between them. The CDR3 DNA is TGCAGTGCCCAAAATAGTGGCGATAGATTAAATAATTCACCCCTCCACTTT. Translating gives CSAQNSGDRLNNSPLHF.

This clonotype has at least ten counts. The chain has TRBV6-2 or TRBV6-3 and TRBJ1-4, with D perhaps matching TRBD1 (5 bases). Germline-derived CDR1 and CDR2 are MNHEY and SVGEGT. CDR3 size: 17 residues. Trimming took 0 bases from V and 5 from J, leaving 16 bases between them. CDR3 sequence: CASSYSSARVANEKLFF. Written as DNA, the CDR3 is TGTGCCAGCAGTTACTCTTCCGCCAGGGTCGCAAATGAAAAACTGTTTTTT.

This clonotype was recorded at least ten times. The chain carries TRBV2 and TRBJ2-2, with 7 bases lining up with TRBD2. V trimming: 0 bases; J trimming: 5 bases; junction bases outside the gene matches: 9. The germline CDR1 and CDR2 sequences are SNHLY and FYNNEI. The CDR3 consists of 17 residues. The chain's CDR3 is CASSEASAGVGTGELFF. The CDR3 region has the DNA TGTGCCAGCAGTGAAGCGTCTGCGGGAGTAGGAACCGGGGAGCTGTTTTTT.

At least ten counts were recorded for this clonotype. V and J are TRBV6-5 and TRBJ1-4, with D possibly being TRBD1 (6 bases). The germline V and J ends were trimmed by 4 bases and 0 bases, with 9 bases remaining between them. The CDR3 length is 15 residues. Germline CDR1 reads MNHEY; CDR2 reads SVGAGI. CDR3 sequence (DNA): TGTGCCAGCAGTTCAACAGGGCCAACTAATGAAAAACTGTTTTTT. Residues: CASSSTGPTNEKLFF.

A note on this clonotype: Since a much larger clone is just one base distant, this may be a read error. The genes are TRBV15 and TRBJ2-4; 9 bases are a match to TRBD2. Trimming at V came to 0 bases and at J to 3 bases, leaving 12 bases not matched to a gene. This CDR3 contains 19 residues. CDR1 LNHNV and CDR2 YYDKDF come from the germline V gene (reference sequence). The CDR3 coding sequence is TGTGCCACCAGCAGAGATGCATGGGGAGCTAGCGGGGACAAAAACATTCAGTACTTC. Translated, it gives CATSRDAWGASGDKNIQYF.